Detailed here is one T cell receptor beta chain. Its antigen remains unidentified. These data come from a study of CD8 T cells in Susac syndrome. The ends were cut back, 3 bases at V and 9 bases at J, with 17 bases in the middle. Per the germline V gene, CDR1 is SQVTM and CDR2 is ANQGSEA. The CDR3 runs 13 residues. Reverse transcription of roughly 0.5 to 1 ug RNA was carried out with random hexamers. TCRdb recomputed calls from the immunoSEQ multiplex PCR reads with MiXCR, one row per CDR3 protein. The sample shows 330,000 or so distinct CDR3 sequences, roughly 85% of them seen only once. Study-wide points: A relatively small number of individuals underwent TCR sequencing and HLA analysis.

Material: CD8+ T cells from PBMCs. V gene TRBV29-1 combines with J gene TRBJ1-1, with D possibly matching TRBD1 (6 bases). This TCR was recovered from a human donor with multiple sclerosis. The CDR3: CSVERGQRSKAFF. The CDR3 region has the DNA TGCAGCGTTGAGCGAGGACAGCGGTCGAAAGCTTTCTTT.